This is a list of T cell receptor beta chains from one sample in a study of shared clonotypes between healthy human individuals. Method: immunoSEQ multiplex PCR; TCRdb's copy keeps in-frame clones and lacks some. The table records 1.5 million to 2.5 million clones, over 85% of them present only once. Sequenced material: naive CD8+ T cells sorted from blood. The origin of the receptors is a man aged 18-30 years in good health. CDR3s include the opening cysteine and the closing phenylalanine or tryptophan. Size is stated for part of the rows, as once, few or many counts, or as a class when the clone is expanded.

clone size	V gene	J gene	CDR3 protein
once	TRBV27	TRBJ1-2	CASSPTGTSAYGYTF
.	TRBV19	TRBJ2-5	CASSLTGDSGTQYF
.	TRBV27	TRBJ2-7	CASVSGGNEQYF
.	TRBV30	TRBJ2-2	CAWDQGGLFF
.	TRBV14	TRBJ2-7	CASSQMGTSYEQYF
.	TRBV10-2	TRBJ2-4	CASSETGLAGELAKNIQYF
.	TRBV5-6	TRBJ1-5	CASSFWGTNQPQHF
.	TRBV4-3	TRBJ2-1	CASSDELNEQFF
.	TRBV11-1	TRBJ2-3	CASSPPRHDLTDTQYF
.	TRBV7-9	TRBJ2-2	CASSLSGGDTGELFF
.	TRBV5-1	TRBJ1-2	CASSSGQGRDYGYTF
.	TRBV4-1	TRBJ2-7	CASSPIAGDYEQYF
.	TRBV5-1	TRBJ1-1	CASSFGGTEAFF
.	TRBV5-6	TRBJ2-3	CASSLAFGDTDTQYF
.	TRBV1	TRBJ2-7	CTSSRSGTVNEQYF
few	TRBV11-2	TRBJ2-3	CASVLPDTDTQYF
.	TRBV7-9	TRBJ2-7	CASSSPLADRYEQYF
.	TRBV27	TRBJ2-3	CATFSGETQYF
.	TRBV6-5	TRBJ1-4	CASSYSGSTNEKLFF
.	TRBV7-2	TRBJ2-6	CASSLSPVGSGANVLTF
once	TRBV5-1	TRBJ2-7	CASSLRGGQGVSYEQYF
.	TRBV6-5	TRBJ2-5	CASSYSGGQETQYF
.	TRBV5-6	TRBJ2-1	CASSLVGLGDNEQFF
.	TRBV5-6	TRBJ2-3	CASSYDLDTQYF
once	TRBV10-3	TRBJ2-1	CAISAGQGSHEQFF
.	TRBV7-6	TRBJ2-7	CASSLEAWGYGSYEQYF
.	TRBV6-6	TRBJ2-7	CASSPSGEQYF
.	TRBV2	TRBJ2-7	CASSEGLALSYEQYF
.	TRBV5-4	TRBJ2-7	CASSLRGATYEQYF
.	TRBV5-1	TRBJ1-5	CASSLGQGSQPQHF
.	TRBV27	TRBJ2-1	CASSLIPQGGYNEQFF
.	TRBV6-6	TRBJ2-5	CASSYGTTEETQYF
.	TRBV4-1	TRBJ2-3	CASSPRWDTQYF
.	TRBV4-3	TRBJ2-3	CASSQEPPAGRTDTQYF
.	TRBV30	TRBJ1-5	CAWSAVSEGPQHF
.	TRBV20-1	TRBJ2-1	CSARVGAEQFF
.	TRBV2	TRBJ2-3	CASPTSGGHPDTQYF
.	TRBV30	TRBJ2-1	CAWTLTGDNEQFF
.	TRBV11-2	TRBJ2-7	CASSLELGYEQYF
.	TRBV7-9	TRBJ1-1	CASSPVGGLNTEAFF
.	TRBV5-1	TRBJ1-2	CASSTGQGVRVDGYTF
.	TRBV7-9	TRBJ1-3	CASRPPGKPGNTIYF
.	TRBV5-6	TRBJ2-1	CASSLGGYNEQFF
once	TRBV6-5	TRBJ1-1	CASSYQAGSMNTEAFF
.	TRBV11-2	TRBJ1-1	CASSPHGTEAFF
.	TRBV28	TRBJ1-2	CASSFSLPNGYTF
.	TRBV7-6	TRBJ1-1	CASSPSRDRYRTEAFF
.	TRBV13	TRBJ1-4	CASSHRQGEEKLFF
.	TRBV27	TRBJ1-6	CASSAGLGYNSPLHF
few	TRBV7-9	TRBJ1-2	CASSPGIAANYGYTF
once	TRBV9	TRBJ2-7	CASSVGTSGSSSYEQYF
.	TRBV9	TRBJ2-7	CASSALIGGADEQYF
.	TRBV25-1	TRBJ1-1	CASSEGGGNTEAFF
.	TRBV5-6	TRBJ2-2	CASSLGYFFSGELFF
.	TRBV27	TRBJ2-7	CASSPTHLADEQYF
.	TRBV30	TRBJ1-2	CAWSVQGYYGYTF
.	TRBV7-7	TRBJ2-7	CASSLGTSGGDEQYF
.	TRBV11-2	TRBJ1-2	CASSLSGTQGTYGYTF